The 16 T cell receptor beta chains below were found in one sample sequenced in a study of beta chain features in type 1 diabetes. The study reverse transcribed the entire isolated RNA, so it sequenced expressed TCRB transcripts. Clones were read by immunoSEQ multiplex PCR, and TCRdb kept only the in-frame ones, dropping some. The sample holds around 170,000 clones, 9% to 10% seen once. These receptors have no known antigen. The study's findings and limits: Within each of all four CD4+ subsets, Type 1 diabetes patients had TCRB CDR3s that were moderately but significantly shorter.

What was sequenced was central memory CD4+ T cells from blood. The receptors derive from a young woman with type 1 diabetes.

In its sample, this clone was seen a few times. Written as DNA, the CDR3 is TGTGCCTGGAGCATGGGACAGGGCGGACAGCCCCAGCATTTT. This translates into CAWSMGQGGQPQHF. This sequence joins TRBV30 and TRBJ1-5, with 9 bases fitting TRBD1. The CDR3 runs 14 residues. After removal of 3 bases from V and 7 bases from J, the junction contained 7 bases not matched to a gene. CDR1 is GTSNPN and CDR2 is SVGIG in the germline V gene (reference sequence).

The CDR3 DNA follows: TGTGCCAGCAGCTTGACAGCCCAGAACACTGAAGCTTTCTTT. It is translated as CASSLTAQNTEAFF. The chain uses TRBV7-9 and TRBJ1-1; the D gene is possibly TRBD1 (5 bases). The CDR3 has 14 amino acids. Germline loops: CDR1 SEHNR, CDR2 FQNEAQ (reference sequence). V shed 3 bases and J shed 1 base, with 9 bases lying between them.

In this sample, this clone turned up a few times. The chain links TRBV2 to TRBJ1-2, with TRBD1 matching over 7 bases. Germline-derived CDR1 and CDR2 are SNHLY and FYNNEI. With 3 bases clipped from V and 7 bases from J, the junction kept 11 bases outside the gene matches. This CDR3 comprises 15 residues. The CDR3 bases are TGTGCCAGCAGTGATGGATTCGACAGGGCGGGTGGCTACACCTTC. The encoded protein is CASSDGFDRAGGYTF.

The gene calls are TRBV30 and TRBJ1-5, with TRBD1 matching over 7 bases. The germline V gene encodes CDR1 GTSNPN and CDR2 SVGIG (reference sequence). Trimming cost V 3 bases and J 4 bases; bases outside gene matches: 6. The CDR3 has 14 amino acids. Written as DNA, the CDR3 is TGTGCCTGGAGAGTACAGGGGACTAATCAGCCCCAGCATTTT. Protein: CAWRVQGTNQPQHF.

The chain employs TRBV29-1 and TRBJ2-1, with 7 bases that match TRBD1. V was pared by 0 bases and J by 15 bases, with 5 bases of the junction left unmatched. The CDR3 loop spans 11 amino acids. Germline CDR1 is SQVTM and CDR2 is ANQGSEA. CDR3 residues: CSVEEGDSRFF. CDR3 coding DNA: TGCAGCGTTGAAGAGGGGGACAGCAGGTTCTTC.

This clone was recorded a few times. The gene calls are TRBV7-8 and TRBJ1-1, with 8 bases matching TRBD1. Trimming removed 3 bases from V and 1 base from J; junction bases left unmatched: 7. This CDR3 has 16 residues. CDR1 is SGHVS and CDR2 is FQNEAQ in the germline V gene. In DNA, the CDR3 is TGTGCCAGCAGCTTGACCGACGACAGGGGGAACACTGAAGCTTTCTTT. Amino acids: CASSLTDDRGNTEAFF.

Ten or more counts support this clone. This chain links TRBV18 with TRBJ2-3; D unresolved. V lost 2 bases, J lost 2 bases, and 8 bases lay in between. The V gene's germline CDR1 is KGHSH and CDR2 LQKENI. The CDR3 runs to 14 residues. This CDR3 reads CASSPVGYTDTQYF. The CDR3 nucleotides are TGTGCCAGCTCACCAGTCGGTTACACAGATACGCAGTATTTT.

The rearrangement joins TRBV18 to TRBJ2-3; TRBD1 is a possible D gene (6 bases). The germline V and J ends were trimmed by 0 bases and 1 base, with 8 bases remaining between them. The CDR3 totals 15 residues. Germline V CDR1 and CDR2: KGHSH, LQKENI. DNA of the CDR3: TGTGCCAGCTCACCACCAAGGACAGGCACAGATACGCAGTATTTT. This gives the protein CASSPPRTGTDTQYF.

This clone was seen a few times. The V call is TRBV19, the J call TRBJ2-7, with TRBD1 identical over 7 bases. Germline V CDR1 and CDR2: LNHDA, SQIVND (reference sequence). Trimming removed 1 base from V and 6 bases from J; junction bases left unmatched: 3. The CDR3 length is 13 residues. As DNA, the CDR3 is TGTGCCAGTAGTATAGGCAACAGGGGCGAGCAGTACTTC. It yields the protein CASSIGNRGEQYF.

Here the CDR3 reads CASRSGTAHGELFF. CDR3 sequence (DNA): TGTGCCAGCAGATCCGGGACAGCGCACGGGGAGCTGTTTTTT. The V and J genes are TRBV2 and TRBJ2-2; 7 bases map to TRBD1. The V gene's germline CDR1 is SNHLY and CDR2 FYNNEI. The CDR3 runs to 14 residues. Trimming at V came to 6 bases and at J to 7 bases, leaving 8 bases not matched to a gene.

This clone has a handful of counts. The rearrangement uses TRBV7-9 and TRBJ2-1; 10 bases fit TRBD2. This CDR3 comprises 15 residues. Trimming at V came to 7 bases and at J to 2 bases, leaving 5 bases not matched to a gene. Germline values: CDR1 SEHNR, CDR2 FQNEAQ (reference sequence). For the CDR3, the DNA is TGTGCCAGCAATGCCGGGACTAGCGCCTACAATGAGCAGTTCTTC. As protein: CASNAGTSAYNEQFF. Full variable domain (missing parts from reference TRBV7-9 and TRBJ2-1): DTGVSQNPRHKITKRGQNVTFRCDPISEHNRLYWYRQTLGQGPEFLTYFQNEAQLEKSRLLSDRFSAERPKGSFSTLEIQRTEQGDSAMYLCASNAGTSAYNEQFFGPGTRLTVL.

The CDR3, as DNA: TGTGCCAGTAGTAAGGGACTAGCGGGAAACGAGCAGTACTTC. Residues: CASSKGLAGNEQYF. The rearrangement links TRBV19 to TRBJ2-7; 13 bases are a match to TRBD2. The J segment lost 5 bases and the V segment lost 4 bases, leaving 2 bases of the junction unmatched. The CDR3 spans 14 residues. From germline, CDR1 is LNHDA and CDR2 SQIVND (reference sequence).

The sample holds a few counts of this clone. This chain joins TRBV7-9 and TRBJ1-1, with TRBD1 matching 7 bases. Germline V gene sequence: CDR1 SEHNR, CDR2 FQNEAQ (reference sequence). Trimming took 5 bases from V and 6 from J; bases not matched to a gene: 9. This CDR3 contains 14 residues. CDR3 amino acids: CASSLSTGSSEAFF. CDR3 in DNA: TGTGCCAGCAGCCTCTCGACAGGGAGTTCTGAAGCTTTCTTT.

This clone was observed a handful of times. This chain joins TRBV27 and TRBJ2-2; 12 bases are shared with TRBD2. The CDR3 is 16 amino acids. V dropped 5 bases and J dropped 3; count of bases not matched to a gene: 4. Germline V gene lookup returns CDR1 MNHEY and CDR2 SMNVEV (reference sequence). The CDR3 nucleotides read TGTGCCAGCAGTCCGTGGACTAGCGGGGACACCGGGGAGCTGTTTTTT. Translating it yields CASSPWTSGDTGELFF.

For this clone: This may stem from a read error, because a much larger clone lies one nucleotide away. This chain uses TRBV4-1 with TRBJ1-1; 9 nucleotides align to TRBD1. Germline V gene data show CDR1 as MGHRA and CDR2 as YSYEKL. The CDR3 extends over 17 amino acids. Trimming took 3 bases from V and 1 from J; bases not matched to a gene: 9. CDR3 sequence: CASSHAGTGMGNTEAFF. The CDR3 nucleotides are TGCGCCAGCAGCCACGCCGGGACAGGGATGGGGAACACTGAAGCTTTCTTT.

The chain links TRBV9 to TRBJ2-1; TRBD2 matches at 12 bases. The CDR3 has 17 residues. Trimming at V came to 3 bases and at J to 6 bases, leaving 10 bases not matched to a gene. Germline V gene data show CDR1 as SGDLS and CDR2 as YYNGEE. The CDR3 here is CASSDSLAGGTGNEQFF. CDR3 sequence (DNA): TGTGCCAGCAGCGATAGTCTAGCGGGAGGGACTGGCAATGAGCAGTTCTTC.